These 5 T cell receptor beta chains share one sample of origin, sequenced in a study of blood T cell repertoires in COVID-19. Profiling relied on immunoSEQ multiplex PCR, and the TCRdb table lists in-frame clones only, not all of them. Here the sample spans over 250,000 clones, about four fifths being singletons. What was sequenced was peripheral blood. The receptors derive from a woman aged 50 to 60 who had recovered from COVID-19.

The V and J genes are TRBV27 and TRBJ2-7; D call uncertain. V was clipped by 6 bases and J by 2 bases, with 11 bases between them. This CDR3 has 13 amino acids. CDR1 and CDR2 from the germline V gene are MNHEY and SMNVEV (reference sequence). The CDR3 is CASSYSITYEQYF. CDR3 DNA: TGTGCCAGCAGCTACTCAATAACCTACGAGCAGTACTTC.

J is TRBJ1-2 and V is TRBV3-1 (or the pseudogene TRBV3-2); the D gene is possibly TRBD1 (5 bases). CDR1 and CDR2 (germline): LGHDT, YNNKEL (reference sequence). Trimming took 4 bases from V and 8 from J, leaving 20 bases between them. The CDR3 has 15 amino acids. The CDR3 sequence: CASSPGGGAFGGYTF. The CDR3 DNA sequence: TGTGCCAGCAGCCCCGGGGGAGGGGCCTTCGGAGGCTACACCTTC.

Only one count was recorded for this clone. The rearrangement uses TRBV6-2 or TRBV6-3 and TRBJ2-7, with 8 bases fitting TRBD1. V gave up 2 bases and J gave up 3 bases; unmatched junction bases: 6. Per germline, CDR1 MNHEY and CDR2 SVGEGT. This CDR3 spans 15 amino acids. The CDR3 sequence: CASSYDGQGLYEQYF. DNA for the CDR3: TGTGCCAGCAGTTACGACGGACAGGGTCTCTACGAGCAGTACTTC.

The chain has TRBV14 and TRBJ2-3; TRBD2 matches at 7 bases. V trimming: 6 bases; J trimming: 5 bases; junction bases outside the gene matches: 2. There are 12 residues in the CDR3. Germline V lookup: CDR1 SGHDN, CDR2 FVKESK. The CDR3 DNA is TGTGCCAGCAGGCGCGGGGGAGATACGCAGTATTTT. Translation: CASRRGGDTQYF. The full variable domain, in which reference TRBV14 and TRBJ2-3 provide the parts outside the CDR3, is EAGVTQFPSHSVIEKGQTVTLRCDPISGHDNLYWYRRVMGKEIKFLLHFVKESKQDESGMPNNRFLAERTGGTYSTLKVQPAELEDSGVYFCASRRGGDTQYFGPGTRLTVL.

The J gene is TRBJ2-3, the V gene TRBV7-3; 11 bases match TRBD2. The CDR3 runs 15 residues. V lost 4 bases to trimming and J lost 3 bases; unmatched junction nucleotides: 3. Germline loops: CDR1 SGHTA, CDR2 FQGTGA. The CDR3: CASSSTSGVTDTQYF. CDR3 DNA: TGTGCCAGCAGCTCGACTAGCGGGGTAACAGATACGCAGTATTTT.